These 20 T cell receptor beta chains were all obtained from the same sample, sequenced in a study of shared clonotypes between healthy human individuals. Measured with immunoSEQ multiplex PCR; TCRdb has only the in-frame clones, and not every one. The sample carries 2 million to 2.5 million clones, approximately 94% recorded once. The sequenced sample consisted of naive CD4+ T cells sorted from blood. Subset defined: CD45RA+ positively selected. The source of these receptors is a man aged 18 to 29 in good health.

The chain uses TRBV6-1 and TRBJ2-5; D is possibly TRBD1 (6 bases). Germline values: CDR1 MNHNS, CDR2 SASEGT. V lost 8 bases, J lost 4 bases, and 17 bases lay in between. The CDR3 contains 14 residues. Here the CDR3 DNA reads TGTGCCAGCGGTCGAAACCAGGGGTTAGAGACCCAGTACTTC. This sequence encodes CASGRNQGLETQYF.

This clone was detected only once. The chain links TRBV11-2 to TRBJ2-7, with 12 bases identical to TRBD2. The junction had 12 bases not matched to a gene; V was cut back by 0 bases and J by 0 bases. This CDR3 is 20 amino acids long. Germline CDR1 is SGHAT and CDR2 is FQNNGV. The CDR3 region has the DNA TGTGCCAGCAGCTTAGATCGCGGGACTAGCGGGTTTTTCAGCTCCTACGAGCAGTACTTC. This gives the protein CASSLDRGTSGFFSSYEQYF.

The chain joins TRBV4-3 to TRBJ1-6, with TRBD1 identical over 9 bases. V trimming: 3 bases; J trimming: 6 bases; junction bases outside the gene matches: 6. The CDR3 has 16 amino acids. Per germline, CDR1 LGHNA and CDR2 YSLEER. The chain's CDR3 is CASSQGPGQGNSPLHF. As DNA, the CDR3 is TGCGCCAGCAGCCAGGGACCGGGACAGGGTAATTCACCCCTCCACTTT.

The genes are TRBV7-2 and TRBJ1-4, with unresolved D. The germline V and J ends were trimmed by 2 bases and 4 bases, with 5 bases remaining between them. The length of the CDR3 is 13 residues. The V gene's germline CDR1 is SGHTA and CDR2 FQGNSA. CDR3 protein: CASSLRNNEKLFF. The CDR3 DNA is TGTGCCAGCAGCTTAAGAAATAATGAAAAACTGTTTTTT.

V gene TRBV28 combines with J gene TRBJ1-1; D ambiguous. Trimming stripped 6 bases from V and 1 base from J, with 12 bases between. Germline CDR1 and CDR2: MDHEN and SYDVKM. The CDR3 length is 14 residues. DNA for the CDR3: TGTGCCAGCAGGGGTCGGGGTGAGAACACTGAAGCTTTCTTT. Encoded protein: CASRGRGENTEAFF.

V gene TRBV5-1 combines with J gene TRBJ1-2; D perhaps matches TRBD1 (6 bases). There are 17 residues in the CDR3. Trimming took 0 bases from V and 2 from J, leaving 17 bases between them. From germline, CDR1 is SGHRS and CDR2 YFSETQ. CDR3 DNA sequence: TGCGCCAGCAGCTTGGGGGTCACAGGGCGGACCAACTATGGCTACACCTTC. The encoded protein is CASSLGVTGRTNYGYTF. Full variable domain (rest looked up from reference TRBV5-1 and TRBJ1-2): KAGVTQTPRYLIKTRGQQVTLSCSPISGHRSVSWYQQTPGQGLQFLFEYFSETQRNKGNFPGRFSGRQFSNSRSEMNVSTLELGDSALYLCASSLGVTGRTNYGYTFGSGTRLTVV.

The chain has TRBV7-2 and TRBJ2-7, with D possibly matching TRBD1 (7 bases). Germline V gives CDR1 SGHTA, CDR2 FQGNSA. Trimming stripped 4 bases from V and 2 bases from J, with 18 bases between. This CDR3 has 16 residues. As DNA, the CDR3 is TGTGCCAGCAGCTCCCCAGGGGGGAGTCCGCCCTACGAGCAGTACTTC. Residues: CASSSPGGSPPYEQYF.

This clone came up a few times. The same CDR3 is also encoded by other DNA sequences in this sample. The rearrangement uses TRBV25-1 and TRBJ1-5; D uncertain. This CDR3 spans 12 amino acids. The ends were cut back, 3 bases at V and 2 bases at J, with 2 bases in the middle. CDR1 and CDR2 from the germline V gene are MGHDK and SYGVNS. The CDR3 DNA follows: TGTGCCAGCAGTGAGGGCAATCAGCCCCAGCATTTT. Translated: CASSEGNQPQHF.

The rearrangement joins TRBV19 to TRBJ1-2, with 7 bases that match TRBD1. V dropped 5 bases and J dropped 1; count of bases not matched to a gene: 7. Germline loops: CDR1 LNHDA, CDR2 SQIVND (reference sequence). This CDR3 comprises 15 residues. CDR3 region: CASSPQGQLNYGYTF. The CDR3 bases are TGTGCCAGTAGTCCACAGGGGCAACTTAACTATGGCTACACCTTC.

The CDR3, as DNA: TGTGCCAGCAGCCAATCGTACGGGGCCGGCTACACCTTC. It is translated as CASSQSYGAGYTF. The chain combines TRBV16 with TRBJ1-2; D might be TRBD1 (5 bases). Germline V lookup: CDR1 KGHSY, CDR2 FQNENV. The CDR3 is 13 amino acids. Between the trimmed V and J ends, which lost 0 bases and 8 bases, there was a span of 10 bases.

The CDR3 protein is CAISGGALSSGANVLTF. The CDR3 bases are TGTGCCATCAGTGGAGGGGCGCTTTCCTCTGGGGCCAACGTCCTGACTTTC. J is TRBJ2-6 and V is TRBV10-3; D tentatively fits TRBD1 or TRBD2 (5 bases each). The V end lost 4 bases, the J end lost 0 bases, and 13 bases lay between the germline ends. Looked up from germline, CDR1 is ENHRY and CDR2 is SYGVKD. The CDR3 covers 17 residues.

The CDR3 loop reads CAIRQENQPQHF. Written as DNA, the CDR3 is TGTGCCATCAGACAGGAGAATCAGCCCCAGCATTTT. The V gene is TRBV10-3, the J gene TRBJ1-5, with D possibly TRBD1 on 5 matching bases. Germline assignment: CDR1 ENHRY and CDR2 SYGVKD. The length of the CDR3 is 12 residues. V was cut by 6 bases and J by 4 bases, with 7 bases left in between.

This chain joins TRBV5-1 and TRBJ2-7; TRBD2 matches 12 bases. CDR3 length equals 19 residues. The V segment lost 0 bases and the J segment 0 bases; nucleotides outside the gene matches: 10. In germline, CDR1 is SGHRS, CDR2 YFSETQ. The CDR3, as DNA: TGCGCCAGCAGCTTGGGAGGGACTAGCGGGCCGTACAGCTCCTACGAGCAGTACTTC. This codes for CASSLGGTSGPYSSYEQYF.

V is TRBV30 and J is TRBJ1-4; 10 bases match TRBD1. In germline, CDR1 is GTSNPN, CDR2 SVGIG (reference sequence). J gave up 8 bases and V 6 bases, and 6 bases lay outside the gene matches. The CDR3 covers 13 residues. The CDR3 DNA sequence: TGTGCCTGCGACAGGGGGCGCGGGGAAAAACTGTTTTTT. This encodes CACDRGRGEKLFF.

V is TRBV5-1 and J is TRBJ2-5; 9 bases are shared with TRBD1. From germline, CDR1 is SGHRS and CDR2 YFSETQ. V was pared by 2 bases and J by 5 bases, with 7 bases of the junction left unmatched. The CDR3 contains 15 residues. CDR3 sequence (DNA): TGCGCCAGCAGCTTTAGGGGACAGGGAAGGGAGACCCAGTACTTC. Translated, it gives CASSFRGQGRETQYF.

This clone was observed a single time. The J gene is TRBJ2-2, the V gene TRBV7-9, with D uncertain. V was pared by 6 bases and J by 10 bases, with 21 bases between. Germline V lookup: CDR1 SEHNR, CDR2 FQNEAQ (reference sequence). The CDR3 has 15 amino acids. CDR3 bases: TGTGCCAGCAGTAACGAGGCAAAGAGTGGTGTGGAGCTGTTTTTT. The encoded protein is CASSNEAKSGVELFF.

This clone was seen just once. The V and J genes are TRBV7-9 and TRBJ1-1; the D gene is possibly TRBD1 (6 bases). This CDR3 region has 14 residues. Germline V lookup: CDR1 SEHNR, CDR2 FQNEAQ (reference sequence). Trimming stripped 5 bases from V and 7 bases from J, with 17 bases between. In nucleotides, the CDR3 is TGTGCCAGCAGCAGATCCAGGGGATCCGATGAAGCTTTCTTT. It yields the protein CASSRSRGSDEAFF.

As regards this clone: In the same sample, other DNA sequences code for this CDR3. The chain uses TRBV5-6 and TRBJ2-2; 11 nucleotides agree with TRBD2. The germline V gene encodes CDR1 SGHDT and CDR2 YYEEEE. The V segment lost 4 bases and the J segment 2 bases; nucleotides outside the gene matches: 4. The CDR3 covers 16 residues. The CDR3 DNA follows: TGTGCCAGCAGCCCAGGACTAGCGGGTAACACCGGGGAGCTGTTTTTT. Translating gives CASSPGLAGNTGELFF.

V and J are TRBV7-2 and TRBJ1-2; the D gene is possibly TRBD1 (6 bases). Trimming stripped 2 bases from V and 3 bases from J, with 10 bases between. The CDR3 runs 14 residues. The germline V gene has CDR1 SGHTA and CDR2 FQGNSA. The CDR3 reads CASSLQAGDYGYTF. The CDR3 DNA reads TGTGCCAGCAGCTTACAAGCAGGGGACTATGGCTACACCTTC.

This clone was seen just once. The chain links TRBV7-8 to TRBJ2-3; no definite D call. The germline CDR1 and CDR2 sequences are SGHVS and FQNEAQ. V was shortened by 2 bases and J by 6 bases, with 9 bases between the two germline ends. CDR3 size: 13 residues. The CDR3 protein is CASSLLGGDTQYF. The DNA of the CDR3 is TGTGCCAGCAGCTTACTCGGCGGCGATACGCAGTATTTT. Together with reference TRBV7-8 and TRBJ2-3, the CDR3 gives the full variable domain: GAGVSQSPRYKVAKRGQDVALRCDPISGHVSLFWYQQALGQGPEFLTYFQNEAQLDKSGLPSDRFFAERPEGSVSTLKIQRTQQEDSAVYLCASSLLGGDTQYFGPGTRLTVL.